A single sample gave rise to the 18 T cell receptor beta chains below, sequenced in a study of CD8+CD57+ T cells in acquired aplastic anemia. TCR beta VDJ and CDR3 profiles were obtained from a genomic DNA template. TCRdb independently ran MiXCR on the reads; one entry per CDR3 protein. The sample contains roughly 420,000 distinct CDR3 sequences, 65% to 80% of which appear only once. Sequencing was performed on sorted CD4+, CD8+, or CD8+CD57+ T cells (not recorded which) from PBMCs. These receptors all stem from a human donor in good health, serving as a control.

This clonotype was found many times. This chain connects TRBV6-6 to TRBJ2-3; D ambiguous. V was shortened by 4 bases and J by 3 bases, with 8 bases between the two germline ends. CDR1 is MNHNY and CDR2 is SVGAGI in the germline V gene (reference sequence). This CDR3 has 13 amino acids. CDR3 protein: CASSFAKTDTQYF. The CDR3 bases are TGTGCCAGCAGTTTTGCGAAAACAGATACGCAGTATTTT.

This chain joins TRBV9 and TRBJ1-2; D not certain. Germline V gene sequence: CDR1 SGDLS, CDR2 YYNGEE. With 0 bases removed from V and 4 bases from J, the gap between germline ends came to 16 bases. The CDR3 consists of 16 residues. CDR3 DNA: TGTGCCAGCAGCGTAGCTTCATGGCACGAGAGCTATGGCTACACCTTC. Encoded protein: CASSVASWHESYGYTF.

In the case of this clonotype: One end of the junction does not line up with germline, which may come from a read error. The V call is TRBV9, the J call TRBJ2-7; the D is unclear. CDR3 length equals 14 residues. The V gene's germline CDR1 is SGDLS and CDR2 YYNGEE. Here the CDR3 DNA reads TGCGCCAGCAGCGAGCCCGCGAACTCCTACGAGCAGTACTTC. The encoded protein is CASSEPANSYEQYF. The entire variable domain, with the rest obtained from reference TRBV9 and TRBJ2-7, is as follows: DSGVTQTPKHLITATGQRVTLRCSPRSGDLSVYWYQQSLDQGLQFLIQYYNGEERAKGNILERFSAQQFPDLHSELNLSSLELGDSALYFCASSEPANSYEQYFGPGTRLTVT.

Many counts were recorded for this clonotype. The CDR3 sequence is CASSQENRFYGYTF. As DNA, the CDR3 is TGCGCCAGCAGCCAAGAAAACAGGTTCTATGGCTACACCTTC. The chain combines TRBV4-1 with TRBJ1-2; D is possibly TRBD1 (5 bases). V lost 0 bases, J lost 4 bases, and 9 bases lay in between. The CDR3 covers 14 residues. Germline V CDR1 and CDR2: MGHRA, YSYEKL.

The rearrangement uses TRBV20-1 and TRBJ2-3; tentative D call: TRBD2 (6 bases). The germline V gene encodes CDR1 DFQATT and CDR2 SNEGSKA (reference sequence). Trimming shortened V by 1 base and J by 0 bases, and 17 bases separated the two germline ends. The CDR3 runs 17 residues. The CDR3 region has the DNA TGCAGTGCTAGAGGGACCGGGACTCGCCCTAGCACAGATACGCAGTATTTT. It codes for CSARGTGTRPSTDTQYF.

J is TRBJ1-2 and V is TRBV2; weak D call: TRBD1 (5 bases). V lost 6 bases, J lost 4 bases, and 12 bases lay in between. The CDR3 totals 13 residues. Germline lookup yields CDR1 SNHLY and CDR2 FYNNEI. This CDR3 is CASSARVSYGYTF. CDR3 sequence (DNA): TGTGCCAGCAGCGCCAGGGTCAGCTATGGCTACACCTTC.

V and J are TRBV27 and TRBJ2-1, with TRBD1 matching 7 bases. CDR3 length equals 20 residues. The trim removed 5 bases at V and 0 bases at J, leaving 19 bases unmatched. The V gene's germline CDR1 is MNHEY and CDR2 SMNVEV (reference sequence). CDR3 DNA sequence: TGTGCCAGCAGTACCGTAACAGGGGAAACAGGGCAAAGCTCCTACAATGAGCAGTTCTTC. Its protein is CASSTVTGETGQSSYNEQFF.

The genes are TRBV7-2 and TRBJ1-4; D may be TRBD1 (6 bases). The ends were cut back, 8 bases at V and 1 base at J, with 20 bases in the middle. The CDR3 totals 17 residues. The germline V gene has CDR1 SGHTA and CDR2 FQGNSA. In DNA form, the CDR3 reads TGTGCCAGCTTAGGGGGAGGCAGGGGAGGAACTAATGAAAAACTGTTTTTT. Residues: CASLGGGRGGTNEKLFF.

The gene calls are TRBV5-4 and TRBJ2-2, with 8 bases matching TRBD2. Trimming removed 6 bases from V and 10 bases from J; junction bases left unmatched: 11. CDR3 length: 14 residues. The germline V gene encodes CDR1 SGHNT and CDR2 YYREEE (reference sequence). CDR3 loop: CASNSDGRVEELFF. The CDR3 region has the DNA TGTGCCAGCAACTCCGACGGGAGGGTGGAGGAGCTGTTTTTT.

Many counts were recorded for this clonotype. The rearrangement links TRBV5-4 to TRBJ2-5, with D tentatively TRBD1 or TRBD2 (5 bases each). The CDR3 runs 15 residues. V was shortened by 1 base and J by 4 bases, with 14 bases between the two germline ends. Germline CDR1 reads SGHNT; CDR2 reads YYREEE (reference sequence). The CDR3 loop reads CASSLRGAARETQYF. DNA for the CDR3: TGTGCCAGCAGCTTGAGAGGGGCTGCCCGAGAGACCCAGTACTTC. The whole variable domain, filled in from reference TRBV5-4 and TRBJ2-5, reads ETGVTQSPTHLIKTRGQQVTLRCSSQSGHNTVSWYQQALGQGPQFIFQYYREEENGRGNFPPRFSGLQFPNYSSELNVNALELDDSALYLCASSLRGAARETQYFGPGTRLLVL.

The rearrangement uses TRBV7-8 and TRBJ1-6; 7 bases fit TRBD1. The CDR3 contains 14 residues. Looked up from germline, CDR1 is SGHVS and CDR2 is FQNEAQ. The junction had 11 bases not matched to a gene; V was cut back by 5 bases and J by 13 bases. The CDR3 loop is CASSAQTGTAPLHF. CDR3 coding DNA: TGTGCCAGCAGCGCGCAGACAGGGACTGCTCCCCTCCACTTT.

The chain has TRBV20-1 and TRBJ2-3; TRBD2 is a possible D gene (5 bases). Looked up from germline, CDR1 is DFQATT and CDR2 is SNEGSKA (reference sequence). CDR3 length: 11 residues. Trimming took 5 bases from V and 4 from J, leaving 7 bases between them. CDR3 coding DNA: TGCAGTGCTGAGAGGGCAGATACGCAGTATTTT. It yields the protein CSAERADTQYF.

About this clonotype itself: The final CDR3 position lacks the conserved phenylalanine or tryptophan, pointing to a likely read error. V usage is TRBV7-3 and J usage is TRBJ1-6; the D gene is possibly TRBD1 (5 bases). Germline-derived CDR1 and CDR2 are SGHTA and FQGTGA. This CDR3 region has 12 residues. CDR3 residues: CASSLDNSPLHV. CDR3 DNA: TGTGCCAGCAGCTTGGACAATTCGCCCCTCCACGTT.

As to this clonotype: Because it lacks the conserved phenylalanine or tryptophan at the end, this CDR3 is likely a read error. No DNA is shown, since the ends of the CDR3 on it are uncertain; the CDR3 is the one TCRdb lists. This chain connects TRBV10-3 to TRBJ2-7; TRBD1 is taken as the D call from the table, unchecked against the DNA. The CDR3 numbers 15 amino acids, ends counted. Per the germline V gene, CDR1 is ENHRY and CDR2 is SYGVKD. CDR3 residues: CAIRLQGQGGLTFGS.

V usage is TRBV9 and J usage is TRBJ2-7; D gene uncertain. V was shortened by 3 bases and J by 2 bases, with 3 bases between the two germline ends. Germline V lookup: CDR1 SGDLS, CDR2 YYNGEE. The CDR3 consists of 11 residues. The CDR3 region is CASSGAYEQYF. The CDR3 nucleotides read TGTGCCAGCAGCGGGGCCTACGAGCAGTACTTC.

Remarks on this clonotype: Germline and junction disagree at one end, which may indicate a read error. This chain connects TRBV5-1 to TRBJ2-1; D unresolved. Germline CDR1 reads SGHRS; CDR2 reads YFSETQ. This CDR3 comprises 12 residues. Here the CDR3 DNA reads TGTGCCAGCAGCTCCATCCGGGTAACCGGGTTCTTC. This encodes CASSSIRVTGFF.

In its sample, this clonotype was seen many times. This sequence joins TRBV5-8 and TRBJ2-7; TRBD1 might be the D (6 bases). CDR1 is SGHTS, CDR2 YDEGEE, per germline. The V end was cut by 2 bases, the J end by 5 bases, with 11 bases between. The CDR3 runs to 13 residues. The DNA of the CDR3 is TGTGCCAGCAGCTTCACAGGGTCGGACGAGCAGTACTTC. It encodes CASSFTGSDEQYF. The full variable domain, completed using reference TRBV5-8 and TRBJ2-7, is EAGVTQSPTHLIKTRGQQATLRCSPISGHTSVYWYQQALGLGLQFLLWYDEGEERNRGNFPPRFSGRQFPNYSSELNVNALELEDSALYLCASSFTGSDEQYFGPGTRLTVT.

The CDR3 sequence is CAISEAGYGYTF. CDR3 bases: TGTGCCATCAGTGAGGCCGGCTATGGCTACACCTTC. This sequence joins TRBV10-3 and TRBJ1-2, with D hard to call. The CDR3 has 12 residues. Trimming left V 2 bases short and J 4 bases short, with 5 bases between. The germline V gene has CDR1 ENHRY and CDR2 SYGVKD.